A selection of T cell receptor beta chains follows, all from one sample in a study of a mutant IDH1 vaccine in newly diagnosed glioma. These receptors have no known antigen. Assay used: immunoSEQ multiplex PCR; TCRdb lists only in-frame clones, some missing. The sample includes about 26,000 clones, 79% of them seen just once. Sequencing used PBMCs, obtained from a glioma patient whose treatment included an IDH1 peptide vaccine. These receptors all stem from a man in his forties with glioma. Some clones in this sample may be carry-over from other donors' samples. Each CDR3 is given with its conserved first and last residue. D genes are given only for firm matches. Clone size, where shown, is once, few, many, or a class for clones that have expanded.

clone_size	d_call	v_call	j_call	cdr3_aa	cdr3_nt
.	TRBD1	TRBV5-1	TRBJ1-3	CASSAIQGIAGNTIYF	TGCGCCAGCAGCGCAATACAGGGGATTGCTGGAAACACCATATATTTT
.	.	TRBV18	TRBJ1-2	CASSKSGANYGYTF	TGTGCCAGCTCAAAAAGCGGTGCTAACTATGGCTACACCTTC
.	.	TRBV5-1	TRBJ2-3	CASRGVTSSTDTQYF	TGCGCCAGCAGGGGGGTCACCTCTAGCACAGATACGCAGTATTTT
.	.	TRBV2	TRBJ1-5	CASSVTEDSNQPQHF	TGTGCCAGCAGTGTTACAGAGGATAGCAATCAGCCCCAGCATTTT
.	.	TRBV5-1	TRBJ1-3	CASSLGAEEGTGNTIYF	TGCGCCAGCAGCTTGGGCGCCGAAGAGGGCACTGGAAACACCATATATTTT
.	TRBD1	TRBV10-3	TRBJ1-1	CAISENWGQDHTEAFF	TGTGCCATCAGTGAGAATTGGGGACAGGACCACACTGAAGCTTTCTTT
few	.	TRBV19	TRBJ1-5	CASSIRDQSNQPQHF	TGTGCCAGTAGCATCCGTGACCAGAGCAATCAGCCCCAGCATTTT
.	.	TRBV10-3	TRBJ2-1	CATGRDPEQFF	TGTGCCACCGGCAGGGATCCTGAGCAGTTCTTC
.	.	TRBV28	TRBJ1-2	CASSFNGVSVYGYTF	TGTGCCAGCAGTTTCAACGGGGTCTCTGTGTATGGCTACACCTTC
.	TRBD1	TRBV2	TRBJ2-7	CASSVQGSYEQYF	TGTGCCAGCAGTGTACAGGGGAGCTACGAGCAGTACTTC
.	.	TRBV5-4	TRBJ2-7	CAYGVNYEQYF	TGTGCCTACGGAGTGAATTACGAGCAGTACTTC
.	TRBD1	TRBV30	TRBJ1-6	CAWKAGGYSPLHF	TGTGCCTGGAAAGCAGGGGGATATTCACCCCTCCACTTT
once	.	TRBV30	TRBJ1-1	CAWNMNTEAFF	TGTGCCTGGAATATGAACACTGAAGCTTTCTTT
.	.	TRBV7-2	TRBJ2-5	CASSPGYQETQYF	TGTGCCAGCAGCCCGGGGTACCAAGAGACCCAGTACTTC
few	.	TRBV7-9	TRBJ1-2	CASSLTPQKGYTF	TGTGCCAGCAGCTTAACCCCCCAAAAAGGCTACACCTTC
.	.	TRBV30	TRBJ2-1	CAWSQGNEQFF	TGTGCCTGGAGTCAGGGCAATGAGCAGTTCTTC
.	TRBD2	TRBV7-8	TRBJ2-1	CASSAGLAGGLNEQFF	TGTGCCAGCAGCGCAGGACTAGCGGGGGGGTTAAATGAGCAGTTCTTC
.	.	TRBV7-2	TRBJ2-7	CASSSGRGYEQYF	TGTGCCAGCAGCTCCGGGAGAGGGTACGAGCAGTACTTC
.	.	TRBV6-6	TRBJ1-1	CASSYLRQGDEAFF	TGTGCCAGCAGTTACTTACGGCAGGGAGATGAAGCTTTCTTT
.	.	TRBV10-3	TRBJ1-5	CAISETGPNQPQHF	TGTGCCATCAGTGAGACAGGCCCCAATCAGCCCCAGCATTTT
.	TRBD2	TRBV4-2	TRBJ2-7	CASSLTSGGSYEQYF	TGTGCCAGCAGCCTCACTAGCGGGGGATCCTACGAGCAGTACTTC
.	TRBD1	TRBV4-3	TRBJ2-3	CASSQRTGDITDTQYF	TGCGCCAGCAGCCAACGGACAGGGGACATCACAGATACGCAGTATTTT
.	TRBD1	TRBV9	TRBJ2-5	CASSFRTGGGETQYF	TGTGCCAGCAGCTTCCGGACAGGGGGCGGGGAGACCCAGTACTTC
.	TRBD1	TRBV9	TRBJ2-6	CASSVAVTGGSGANVLTF	TGTGCCAGCAGCGTAGCGGTGACAGGGGGCTCTGGGGCCAACGTCCTGACTTTC
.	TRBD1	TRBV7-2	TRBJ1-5	CASSLDRGSNQPQHF	TGTGCCAGCAGCTTAGACAGGGGAAGCAATCAGCCCCAGCATTTT
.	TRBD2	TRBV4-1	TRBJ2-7	CASSLTSGGAYEQYF	TGCGCCAGCAGCCTCACTAGCGGGGGGGCCTACGAGCAGTACTTC
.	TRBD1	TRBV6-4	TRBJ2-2	CASSADREARELFF	TGTGCCAGCAGTGCGGACAGGGAAGCCAGGGAGCTGTTTTTT
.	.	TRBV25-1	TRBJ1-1	CASRATGSTEAFF	TGTGCCAGCAGAGCAACAGGGTCCACTGAAGCTTTCTTT
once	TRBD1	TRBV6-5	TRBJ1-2	CAASGGRGYTF	TGTGCCGCATCAGGGGGACGGGGCTACACCTTC
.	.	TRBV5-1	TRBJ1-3	CASSLAQGLSGNTIYF	TGCGCCAGCAGCTTGGCACAGGGCCTCTCTGGAAACACCATATATTTT
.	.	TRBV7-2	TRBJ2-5	CASSLGPGEAETQYF	TGTGCCAGCAGCTTAGGTCCAGGGGAGGCGGAGACCCAGTACTTC
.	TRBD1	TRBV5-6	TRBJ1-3	CASSMAGTGRNTIYF	TGTGCCAGCAGCATGGCCGGGACAGGCAGAAACACCATATATTTT
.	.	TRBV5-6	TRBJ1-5	CASTTMTRPHQPQHF	TGTGCCAGCACTACCATGACACGGCCCCATCAGCCCCAGCATTTT
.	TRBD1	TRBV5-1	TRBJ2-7	CASSQGQGTYEQYF	TGCGCCAGCAGCCAGGGACAGGGCACCTACGAGCAGTACTTC
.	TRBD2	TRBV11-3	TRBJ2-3	CASSFRSGGAGTDTQYF	TGTGCCAGCAGCTTTCGAAGCGGGGGGGCTGGCACAGATACGCAGTATTTT
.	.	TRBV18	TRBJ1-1	CASSTQGMNTEAFF	TGTGCCAGCTCAACTCAGGGGATGAACACTGAAGCTTTCTTT
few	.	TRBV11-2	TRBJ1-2	CASSVERGSYGYTF	TGTGCCAGCAGCGTAGAGAGGGGCTCCTATGGCTACACCTTC
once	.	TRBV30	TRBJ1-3	CAWSPGSSGNTIYF	TGTGCCTGGAGTCCAGGGAGCTCTGGAAACACCATATATTTT
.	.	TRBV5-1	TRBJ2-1	CASSGRGHNEQFF	TGCGCCAGCAGTGGGCGGGGGCACAATGAGCAGTTCTTC
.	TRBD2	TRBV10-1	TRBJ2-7	CASSEGLARGEQYF	TGCGCCAGCAGTGAAGGACTAGCCCGAGGCGAGCAGTACTTC
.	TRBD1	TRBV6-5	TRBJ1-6	CASSEQGNNSPLHF	TGTGCCAGCAGTGAACAGGGGAACAATTCACCCCTCCACTTT
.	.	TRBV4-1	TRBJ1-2	CASSQPAPLEFNYGYTF	TGCGCCAGCAGCCAGCCGGCACCCTTGGAGTTTAACTATGGCTACACCTTC
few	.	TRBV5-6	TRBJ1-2	CASSETPRGYYGYTF	TGTGCCAGCAGTGAAACGCCCCGGGGGTACTATGGCTACACCTTC